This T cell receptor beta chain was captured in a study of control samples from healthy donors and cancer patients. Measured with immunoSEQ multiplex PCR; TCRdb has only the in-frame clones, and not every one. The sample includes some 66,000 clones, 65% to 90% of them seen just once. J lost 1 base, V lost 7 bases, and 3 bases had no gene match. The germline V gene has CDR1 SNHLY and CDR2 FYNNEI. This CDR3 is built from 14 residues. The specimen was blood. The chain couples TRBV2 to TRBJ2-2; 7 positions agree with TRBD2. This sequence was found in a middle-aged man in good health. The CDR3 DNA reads TGTGCCAGCACGAGCGGGAAGAACACCGGGGAGCTGTTTTTT. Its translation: CASTSGKNTGELFF.